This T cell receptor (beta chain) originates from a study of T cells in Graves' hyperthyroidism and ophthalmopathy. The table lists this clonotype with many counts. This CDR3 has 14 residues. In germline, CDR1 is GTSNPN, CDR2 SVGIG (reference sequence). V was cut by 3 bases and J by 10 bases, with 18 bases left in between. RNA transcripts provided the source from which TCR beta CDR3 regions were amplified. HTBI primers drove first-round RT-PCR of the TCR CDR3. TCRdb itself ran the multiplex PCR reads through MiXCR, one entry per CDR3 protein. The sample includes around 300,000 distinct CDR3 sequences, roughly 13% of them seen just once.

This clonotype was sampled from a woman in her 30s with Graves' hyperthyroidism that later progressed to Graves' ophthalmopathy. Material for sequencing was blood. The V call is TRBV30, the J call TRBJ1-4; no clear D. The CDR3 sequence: CAWRSGIGSVKLFF. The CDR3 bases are TGTGCCTGGAGAAGTGGGATTGGGAGCGTAAAACTGTTTTTT. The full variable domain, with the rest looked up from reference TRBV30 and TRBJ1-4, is SQTIHQWPATLVQPVGSPLSLECTVEGTSNPNLYWYRQAAGRGLQLLFYSVGIGQISSEVPQNLSASRPQDRQFILSSKKLLLSDSGFYLCAWRSGIGSVKLFFGSGTQLSVL.